The 20 T cell receptor beta chains given below trace back to one sample, sequenced in a study of CD8 T cells in Susac syndrome. With random hexamers, reverse transcription was performed on about 0.5 to 1 ug of RNA. TCRdb itself ran the immunoSEQ multiplex PCR reads through MiXCR, one entry per CDR3 protein. The sample carries 110,000 to 150,000 distinct CDR3 sequences, around 94% recorded once. What was sequenced was CD8+ T cells from PBMCs. The receptor set was obtained from a human donor in good health.

The chain uses TRBV29-1 and TRBJ2-2; D perhaps matches TRBD1 (5 bases). This CDR3 has 15 amino acids. Germline lookup yields CDR1 SQVTM and CDR2 ANQGSEA. Trimming removed 3 bases from V and 1 base from J, with 12 bases in between. In nucleotides, the CDR3 is TGCAGCGTTGACTTGGGGCGTGGGAACACCGGGGAGCTGTTTTTT. It codes for CSVDLGRGNTGELFF.

V is TRBV6-2 or TRBV6-3 and J is TRBJ2-7; 7 bases fit TRBD2. V was pared by 4 bases and J by 5 bases, with 14 bases of the junction left unmatched. Germline V lookup: CDR1 MNHEY, CDR2 SVGEGT. CDR3 length equals 16 residues. This CDR3 is CASSSLRAGEVDEQYF. For the CDR3, the DNA is TGTGCCAGCAGTTCCCTTCGGGCGGGAGAGGTAGACGAGCAGTACTTC.

This chain links TRBV30 with TRBJ2-1; TRBD2 matches 13 bases. J was trimmed by 7 bases and V by 0 bases; bases with no gene match: 6. The CDR3 consists of 16 residues. The germline V gene has CDR1 GTSNPN and CDR2 SVGIG (reference sequence). The CDR3 coding sequence is TGTGCCTGGAGTGTACGGGGGACTAGCGGGGCAAATGAGCAGTTCTTC. As protein: CAWSVRGTSGANEQFF.

The rearrangement uses TRBV30 and TRBJ1-1; possibly TRBD1 for D (6 bases). CDR1 is GTSNPN, CDR2 SVGIG, per germline (reference sequence). CDR3 length: 13 residues. Between the trimmed V and J ends, which lost 0 bases and 5 bases, there was a span of 10 bases. For the CDR3, the DNA is TGTGCCTGGAGTGTATGGGGGACAACTGAAGCTTTCTTT. Translated: CAWSVWGTTEAFF.

This chain links TRBV28 with TRBJ2-7; TRBD1 matches 9 bases. The germline CDR1 and CDR2 sequences are MDHEN and SYDVKM. V lost 5 bases, J lost 3 bases, and 2 bases stayed unmatched. This CDR3 has 13 residues. In DNA, the CDR3 is TGTGCCAGCAGTGCGACAGGGGGCTACGAGCAGTACTTC. It yields the protein CASSATGGYEQYF.

The chain joins TRBV7-9 to TRBJ2-5; D is unresolved. The length of the CDR3 is 12 residues. Germline CDR1 is SEHNR and CDR2 is FQNEAQ (reference sequence). The V end was cut by 5 bases, the J end by 5 bases, with 9 bases between. The CDR3 sequence is CASSPQRETQYF. For the CDR3, the DNA is TGTGCCAGCAGCCCACAACGGGAGACCCAGTACTTC.

This clonotype showed up just a few times. V gene TRBV6-2 or TRBV6-3 combines with J gene TRBJ1-1, with D possibly being TRBD1 (6 bases). CDR3 size: 17 residues. The ends were cut back, 2 bases at V and 0 bases at J, with 16 bases in the middle. Germline V gene data show CDR1 as MNHEY and CDR2 as SVGEGT. CDR3 protein: CASSYDPDRSLNTEAFF. The CDR3 coding sequence is TGTGCCAGCAGTTACGACCCTGACAGGTCTTTGAACACTGAAGCTTTCTTT.

V and J are TRBV4-1 and TRBJ2-7; 8 bases are a match to TRBD2. The V segment lost 5 bases and the J segment 4 bases; nucleotides outside the gene matches: 1. Germline CDR1 reads MGHRA; CDR2 reads YSYEKL. The CDR3 is 12 residues long. CDR3 loop: CASSGTRYEQYF. The CDR3 DNA reads TGCGCCAGCAGCGGGACTAGATACGAGCAGTACTTC.

This chain connects TRBV30 to TRBJ2-2; tentative D call: TRBD1 (6 bases). This CDR3 has 15 amino acids. CDR1 and CDR2 (germline): GTSNPN, SVGIG (reference sequence). V was shortened by 8 bases and J by 0 bases, with 16 bases between the two germline ends. The DNA for the CDR3 is TGTGCCGGAGAAACAGGGAAACCGAACACCGGGGAGCTGTTTTTT. Protein sequence: CAGETGKPNTGELFF.

The rearrangement uses TRBV6-6 and TRBJ2-7, with TRBD1 matching 7 bases. This CDR3 comprises 13 residues. Germline values: CDR1 MNHNY, CDR2 SVGAGI (reference sequence). Trimming took 7 bases from V and 4 from J; bases not matched to a gene: 7. The CDR3 DNA sequence: TGTGCCAGCACCCGTGTACAGGGGTACGAGCAGTACTTC. Translated: CASTRVQGYEQYF.

The gene calls are TRBV28 and TRBJ2-5; TRBD2 matches at 8 bases. Germline CDR1 and CDR2: MDHEN and SYDVKM. The CDR3 is made up of 15 amino acids. The ends lost 3 bases at V and 0 bases at J; junction bases unmatched: 3. This CDR3 reads CASSFRGGNQETQYF. CDR3 nucleotides: TGTGCCAGCAGTTTTCGCGGGGGGAACCAAGAGACCCAGTACTTC.

The chain recombines TRBV7-9 with TRBJ2-1, with D perhaps assigned TRBD1 or TRBD2 (5 bases each). The CDR3 totals 15 residues. From germline, CDR1 is SEHNR and CDR2 FQNEAQ (reference sequence). V lost 7 bases to trimming and J lost 14 bases, with 27 bases between them. DNA of the CDR3: TGTGCCAGCAACCCCTCTCAGGGAGACTCCTTAGGGGAGTTCTTC. This codes for CASNPSQGDSLGEFF.

V and J are TRBV20-1 and TRBJ1-3; D ambiguous. Trimming took 2 bases from V and 2 from J, leaving 7 bases between them. Germline CDR1 reads DFQATT; CDR2 reads SNEGSKA (reference sequence). The CDR3 has 13 amino acids. CDR3 in DNA: TGCAGTGCTAGATTGGGTCCTGGAAACACCATATATTTT. Protein sequence: CSARLGPGNTIYF.

J is TRBJ2-3 and V is TRBV4-2, with 7 bases fitting TRBD1. V dropped 4 bases and J dropped 0; count of bases not matched to a gene: 19. The germline gives CDR1 LGHNA, CDR2 YNFKEQ. The length of the CDR3 is 20 residues. The CDR3 here is CASSLTGPRGLTTSTDTQYF. The CDR3 DNA is TGTGCCAGCAGCCTAACGGGGCCCAGGGGGTTGACAACTAGCACAGATACGCAGTATTTT.

The chain links TRBV30 to TRBJ1-1, with D possibly matching TRBD1 (5 bases). V was trimmed by 4 bases and J by 8 bases, leaving 8 bases between them. This CDR3 is 10 amino acids long. Germline loops: CDR1 GTSNPN, CDR2 SVGIG (reference sequence). CDR3 DNA sequence: TGTGCCTGGATCTGGGGGGAAGCTTTCTTT. This translates into CAWIWGEAFF.

The V call is TRBV9, the J call TRBJ2-1; 11 bases align to TRBD2. J gave up 7 bases and V 0 bases, and 6 bases lay outside the gene matches. Germline V lookup: CDR1 SGDLS, CDR2 YYNGEE. CDR3 length: 16 residues. The CDR3 DNA reads as TGTGCCAGCAGCGTAGGTGGGTTAGCGGGAGGGAATGAGCAGTTCTTC. Translating it yields CASSVGGLAGGNEQFF.

The rearrangement joins TRBV5-1 to TRBJ2-1; D remains ambiguous. V was cut by 1 base and J by 6 bases, with 8 bases left in between. Germline assignment: CDR1 SGHRS and CDR2 YFSETQ. This CDR3 is 13 amino acids long. CDR3 loop: CASSLTGPNEQFF. CDR3 DNA sequence: TGCGCCAGCAGCTTGACGGGCCCCAATGAGCAGTTCTTC.

The chain couples TRBV28 to TRBJ2-1; the D gene could be TRBD1 or TRBD2 (5 bases each). Germline CDR1 MDHEN, CDR2 SYDVKM. This CDR3 has 14 residues. With 5 bases removed from V and 9 bases from J, the gap between germline ends came to 17 bases. The DNA for the CDR3 is TGTGCCAGCAGTCTGATGGGACCCGGTGCTGAGCAGTTCTTC. Amino acid sequence: CASSLMGPGAEQFF.

The chain joins TRBV7-9 to TRBJ2-3; TRBD2 agrees at 8 bases. CDR1 SEHNR and CDR2 FQNEAQ come from the germline V gene (reference sequence). The CDR3 consists of 14 residues. The V and J ends lost 4 bases and 6 bases, in that order; junction bases with no gene match: 6. The CDR3 sequence is CASSSGTSFDTQYF. The DNA for the CDR3 is TGTGCCAGCAGCTCCGGGACTAGTTTCGATACGCAGTATTTT.

V gene TRBV20-1 combines with J gene TRBJ2-3; D is ambiguous. Trimming left V 3 bases short and J 7 bases short, with 2 bases between. This CDR3 comprises 9 residues. Germline CDR1 reads DFQATT; CDR2 reads SNEGSKA (reference sequence). The CDR3 loop is CSASHTQYF. CDR3 nucleotides: TGCAGTGCTAGCCATACGCAGTATTTT.